This T cell receptor beta chain was captured in a study of radiotherapy plus CTLA-4 blockade in lung cancer. Study summary: For approximately 19% of patients, objective responses occurred, and just over 30% had disease control.

General study points: Early blood T cell clone dynamics reportedly forecast response best, with interferon-beta. Radiotherapy with ipilimumab was followed by blood expansion of tumor-derived clones.

J gave up 3 bases and V 4 bases, and 5 bases lay outside the gene matches. The germline V gene has CDR1 MNHEY and CDR2 SMNVEV (reference sequence). The CDR3 is 16 amino acids. Points on this clone: What it recognizes is unknown.

The table came from immunoSEQ multiplex PCR; TCRdb's copy has only in-frame clones and leaves some out. The repertoire holds approximately 50,000 clones, with about 88% as singletons. Enrolled patients, whose metastatic non-small-cell lung cancer was chemo-refractory, received focal radiation plus CTLA-4 blockade with ipilimumab. V and J are TRBV27 and TRBJ2-3, with 12 bases matching TRBD2. The material was peripheral blood, obtained from a patient treated with radiotherapy plus ipilimumab. This TCR derives from a human donor with non-small cell lung cancer that progressed on radiotherapy plus ipilimumab. Some clones in this sample may be carry-over from other donors' samples. CDR3 residues: CASSWALAGGTDTQYF. The CDR3 DNA is TGTGCCAGCAGTTGGGCCCTAGCGGGAGGGACAGATACGCAGTATTTT.